This TCR beta chain was captured by sequencing in a study of blood T cell repertoires in COVID-19. Study background: Samples representing acute and convalescent COVID-19 were sourced from the United States, Italy and Spain.

CDR3 size: 13 residues. Germline assignment: CDR1 KGHDR and CDR2 SFDVKD. J gave up 7 bases and V 3 bases, and 3 bases lay outside the gene matches. TCRdb keeps only in-frame clones here, not all; method: immunoSEQ multiplex PCR. In the table there are around 40,000 clones, about 94% of which are singletons. The sequenced material came from peripheral blood. This receptor was identified in a human donor with active COVID-19. The donor label of this sample is uncertain. V gene TRBV24-1 combines with J gene TRBJ2-3; 7 bases are a match to TRBD2. CDR3 region: CATSDQLAYTQYF. The CDR3 DNA reads as TGTGCCACCAGTGATCAACTAGCGTATACGCAGTATTTT.